Sequencing of this TCR beta chain was carried out in a study of sequential checkpoint blockade in melanoma. Study-wide context: Patients were randomized 1:1 to nivolumab-then-ipilimumab or ipilimumab-then-nivolumab first-line. After both sequences, patients received maintenance nivolumab.

The CDR3 contains 14 residues. Trimming at V came to 3 bases and at J to 7 bases, leaving 6 bases not matched to a gene. Germline assignment: CDR1 SGHRS and CDR2 YFSETQ. Regarding treatment: randomized to nivolumab then ipilimumab (arm A) or the reverse (arm B). DNA-damaging chemotherapy had not been given to any patient beforehand. Live CD3+CD8+ CD19− CD56− cells were sorted from PBMCs. Sequencing used immunoSEQ multiplex PCR; TCRdb keeps in-frame clones, though not all of them. The sample holds about 24,000 clones, around 82% seen once. This receptor was obtained from a human donor with melanoma. The specimen comprised CD8+ T cells sorted from blood (inferred from file names), sampled from a patient given nivolumab and ipilimumab in sequence. The genes are TRBV5-1 and TRBJ1-5, with 8 bases lining up with TRBD1. The DNA for the CDR3 is TGCGCCAGCAGCTGGGGGGCAGGGGGCCAGCCCCAGCATTTT. It is translated as CASSWGAGGQPQHF.